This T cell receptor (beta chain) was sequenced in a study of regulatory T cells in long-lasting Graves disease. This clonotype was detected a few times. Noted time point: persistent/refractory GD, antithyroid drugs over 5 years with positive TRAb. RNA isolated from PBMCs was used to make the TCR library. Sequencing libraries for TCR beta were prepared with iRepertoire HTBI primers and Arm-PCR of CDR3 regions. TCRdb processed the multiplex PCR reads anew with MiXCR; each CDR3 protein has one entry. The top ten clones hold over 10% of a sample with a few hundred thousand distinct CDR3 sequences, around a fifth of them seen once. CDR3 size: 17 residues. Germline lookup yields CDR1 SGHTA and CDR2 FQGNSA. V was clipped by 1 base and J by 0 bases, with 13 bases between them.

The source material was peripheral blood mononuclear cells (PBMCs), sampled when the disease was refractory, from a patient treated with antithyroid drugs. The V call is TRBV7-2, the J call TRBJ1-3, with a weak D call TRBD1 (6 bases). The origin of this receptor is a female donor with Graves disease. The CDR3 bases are TGTGCCAGCAGCTTAGGGCGGGGGGCCAGCTCTGGAAACACCATATATTTT. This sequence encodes CASSLGRGASSGNTIYF.